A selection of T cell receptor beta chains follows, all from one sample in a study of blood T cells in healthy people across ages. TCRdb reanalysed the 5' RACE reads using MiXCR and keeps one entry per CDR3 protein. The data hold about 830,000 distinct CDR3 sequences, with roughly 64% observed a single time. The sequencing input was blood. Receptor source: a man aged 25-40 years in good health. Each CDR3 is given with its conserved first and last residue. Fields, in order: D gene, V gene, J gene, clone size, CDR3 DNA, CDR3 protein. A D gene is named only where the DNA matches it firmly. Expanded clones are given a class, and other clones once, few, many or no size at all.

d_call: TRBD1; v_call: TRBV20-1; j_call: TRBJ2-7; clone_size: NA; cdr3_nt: TGCAGTGCTCAGACCCGGGACAGGGGGAACTACGAGCAGTACTTC; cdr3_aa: CSAQTRDRGNYEQYF
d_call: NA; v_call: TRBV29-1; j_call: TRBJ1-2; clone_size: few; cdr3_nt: TGCAGCGCCCCATCCGGGCGCGGCTACACCTTC; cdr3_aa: CSAPSGRGYTF
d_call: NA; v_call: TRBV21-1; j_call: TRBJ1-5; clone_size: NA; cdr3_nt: TGTGCCAGCAGCAGAAAGGGGATCAGGGGTCAGCCCCAGCATTTT; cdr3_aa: CASSRKGIRGQPQHF
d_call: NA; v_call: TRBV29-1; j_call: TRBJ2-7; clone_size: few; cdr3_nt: TGCAGCGTTGTGGTAAGCTCCTACGAGCAGTACTTC; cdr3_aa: CSVVVSSYEQYF
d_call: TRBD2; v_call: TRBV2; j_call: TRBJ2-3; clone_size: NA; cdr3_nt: TGTGCCAGCAGTGAACGGGGGGGGCGAGACACAGATACGCAGTATTTT; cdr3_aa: CASSERGGRDTDTQYF
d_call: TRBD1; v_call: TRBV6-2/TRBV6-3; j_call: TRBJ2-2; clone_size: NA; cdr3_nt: TGTGCCAGCACTAGTCGGAACCTCAGGGGGCGGCTGTTTTTT; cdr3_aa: CASTSRNLRGRLFF
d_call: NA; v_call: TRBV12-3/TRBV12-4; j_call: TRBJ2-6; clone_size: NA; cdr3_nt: TGTGCCAGCAGTCGGACCGCAGGTTTTGGGGCCAACGTCCTGACTTTC; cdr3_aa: CASSRTAGFGANVLTF
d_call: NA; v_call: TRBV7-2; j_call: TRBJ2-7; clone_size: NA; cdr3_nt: TGTGCCAGCAGCCCGCGGCGGGATGGCGAGCAGTACTTC; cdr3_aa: CASSPRRDGEQYF
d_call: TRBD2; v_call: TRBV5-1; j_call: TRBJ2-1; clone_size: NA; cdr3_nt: TGCGCCAGCAGCTTGGTGGGGGGAGGGCCCACTCCTTCCTCCTACAATGAGCAGTTCTTC; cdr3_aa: CASSLVGGGPTPSSYNEQFF
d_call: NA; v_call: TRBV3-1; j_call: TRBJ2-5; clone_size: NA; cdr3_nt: TGTGCCAGCAGCCAAGATGTGGGTGGTAGCGGAGAGACCCAGTACTTC; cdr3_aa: CASSQDVGGSGETQYF
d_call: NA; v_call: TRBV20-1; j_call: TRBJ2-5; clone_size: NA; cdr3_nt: TGCAGTGCTAGAGCACTAGCTATACATTACAATGAGCAGTACTTC; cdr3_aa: CSARALAIHYNEQYF
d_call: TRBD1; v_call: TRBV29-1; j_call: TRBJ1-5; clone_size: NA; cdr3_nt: TGCAGCGCGGGACAGGGGGTAGGTCAGCCCCAGCATTTT; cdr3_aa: CSAGQGVGQPQHF
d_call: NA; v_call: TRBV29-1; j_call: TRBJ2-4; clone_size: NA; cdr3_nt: TGCAGCGTTGCCCCCCAGGGGCCGGGAAACATTCAGTACTTC; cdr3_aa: CSVAPQGPGNIQYF
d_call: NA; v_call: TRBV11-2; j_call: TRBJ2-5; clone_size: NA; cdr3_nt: TGTGCCAGCAGCTTAGGTCCTAGCCAGACCCAGTACTTC; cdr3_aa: CASSLGPSQTQYF
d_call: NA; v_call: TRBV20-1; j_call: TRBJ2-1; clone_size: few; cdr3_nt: TGCAGTGCTAGTTCACAGGGCCTATACAATGAGCAGTTCTTC; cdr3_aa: CSASSQGLYNEQFF
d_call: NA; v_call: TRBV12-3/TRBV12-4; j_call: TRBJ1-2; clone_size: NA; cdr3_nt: TGTGCCAGCAGCGACGGCCTCTATGGCTACACCTTC; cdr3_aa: CASSDGLYGYTF
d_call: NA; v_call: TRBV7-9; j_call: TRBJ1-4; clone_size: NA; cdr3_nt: TGTGCCAGCAGCCGAGAAACGGGGCCGGGCGAAAAACTGTTTTTT; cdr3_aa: CASSRETGPGEKLFF
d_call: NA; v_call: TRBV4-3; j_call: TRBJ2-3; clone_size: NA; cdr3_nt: TGCGCCAGCAGCCAAGGACCATTGGGTACAGATACGCAGTATTTT; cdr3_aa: CASSQGPLGTDTQYF
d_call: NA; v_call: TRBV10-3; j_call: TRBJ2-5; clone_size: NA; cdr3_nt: TGTGCCATCAGTGAGTCGACTGAAGAGACCCAGTACTTC; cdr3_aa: CAISESTEETQYF
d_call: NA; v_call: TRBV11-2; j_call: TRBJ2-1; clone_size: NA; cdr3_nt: TGTGCCAGCAGCTCGGGATACACAGGGTACAATGAGCAGTTCTTC; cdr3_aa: CASSSGYTGYNEQFF
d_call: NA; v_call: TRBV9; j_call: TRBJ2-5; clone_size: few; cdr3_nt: TGTGCCAGCAGCGTAGGGGCTACTGACGACCAAGAGACCCAGTACTTC; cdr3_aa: CASSVGATDDQETQYF
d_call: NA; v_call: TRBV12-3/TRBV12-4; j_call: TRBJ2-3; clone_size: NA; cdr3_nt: TGTGCCAGCAGTTTCGGAGGGACCGGAGGTACGGAGTATTTT; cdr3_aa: CASSFGGTGGTEYF
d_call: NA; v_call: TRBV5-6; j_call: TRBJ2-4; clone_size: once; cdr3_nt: TGTGCCAGCAGCTTGGCTTCCGGCGGGCAGTACTTC; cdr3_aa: CASSLASGGQYF
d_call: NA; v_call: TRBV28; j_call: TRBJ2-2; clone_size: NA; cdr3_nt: TGTGCCAGCAGTTCCGCAGGGAACCCTTGGGCCGGGGAGCTGTTTTTT; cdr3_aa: CASSSAGNPWAGELFF
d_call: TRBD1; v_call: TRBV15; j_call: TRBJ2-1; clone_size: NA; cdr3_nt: TGTGCCACCAGCAAGAGACAGGGGGCCCACAATGAGCAGTTCTTC; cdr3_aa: CATSKRQGAHNEQFF
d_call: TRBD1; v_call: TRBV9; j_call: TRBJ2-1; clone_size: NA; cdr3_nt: TGTGCCAGCAGCCGGGGACAGGGGGCGGGCAATGAGCAGTTCTTC; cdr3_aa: CASSRGQGAGNEQFF
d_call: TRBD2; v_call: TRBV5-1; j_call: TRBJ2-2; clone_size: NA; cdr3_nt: TGCGCCAGCAGCCCCGGACTAGCGGGAGCCGGGGAGCTGTTTTTT; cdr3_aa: CASSPGLAGAGELFF